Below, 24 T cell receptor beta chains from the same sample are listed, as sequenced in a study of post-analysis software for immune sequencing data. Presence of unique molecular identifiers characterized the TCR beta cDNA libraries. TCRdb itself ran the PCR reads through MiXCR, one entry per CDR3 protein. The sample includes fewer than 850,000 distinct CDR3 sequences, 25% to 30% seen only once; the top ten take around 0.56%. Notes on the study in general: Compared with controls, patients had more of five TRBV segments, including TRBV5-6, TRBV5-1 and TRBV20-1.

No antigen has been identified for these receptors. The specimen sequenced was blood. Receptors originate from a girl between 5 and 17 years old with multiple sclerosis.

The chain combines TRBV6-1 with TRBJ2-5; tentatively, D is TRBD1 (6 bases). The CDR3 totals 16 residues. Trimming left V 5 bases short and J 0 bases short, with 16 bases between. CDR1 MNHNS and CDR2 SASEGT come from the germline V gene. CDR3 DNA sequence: TGTGCCAGCAGTCTGGGGGCAGGATCGTACCAAGAGACCCAGTACTTC. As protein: CASSLGAGSYQETQYF.

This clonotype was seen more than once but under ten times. CDR3 protein: CASSYFRNWGGTSTDTQYF. In nucleotides, the CDR3 is TGTGCCAGCAGTTACTTCAGGAATTGGGGCGGGACTAGCACAGATACGCAGTATTTT. The chain combines TRBV6-5 with TRBJ2-3; tentatively, D is TRBD2 (6 bases). Trimming cost V 1 base and J 0 bases, with 20 bases left between them. The germline gives CDR1 MNHEY, CDR2 SVGAGI. The CDR3 consists of 19 residues.

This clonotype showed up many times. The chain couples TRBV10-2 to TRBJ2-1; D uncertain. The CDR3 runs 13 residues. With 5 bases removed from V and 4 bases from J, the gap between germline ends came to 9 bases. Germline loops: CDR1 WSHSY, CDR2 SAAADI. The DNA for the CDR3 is TGCGCCAGCAGTCGAGACTGGTACAATGAGCAGTTCTTC. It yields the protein CASSRDWYNEQFF.

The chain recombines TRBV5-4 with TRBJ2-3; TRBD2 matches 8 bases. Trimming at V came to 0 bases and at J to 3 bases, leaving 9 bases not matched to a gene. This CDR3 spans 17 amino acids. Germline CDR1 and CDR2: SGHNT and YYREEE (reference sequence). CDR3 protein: CASSLAFDLAGTDTQYF. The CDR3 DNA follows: TGTGCCAGCAGCTTGGCCTTCGATTTAGCGGGAACAGATACGCAGTATTTT.

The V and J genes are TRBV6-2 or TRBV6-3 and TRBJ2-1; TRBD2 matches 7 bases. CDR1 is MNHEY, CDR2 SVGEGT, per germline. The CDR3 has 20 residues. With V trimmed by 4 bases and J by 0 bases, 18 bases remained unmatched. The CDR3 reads CASSFTTGRLAAGSYNEQFF. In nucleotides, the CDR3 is TGTGCCAGCAGTTTTACGACCGGCAGGCTAGCGGCGGGCTCCTACAATGAGCAGTTCTTC.

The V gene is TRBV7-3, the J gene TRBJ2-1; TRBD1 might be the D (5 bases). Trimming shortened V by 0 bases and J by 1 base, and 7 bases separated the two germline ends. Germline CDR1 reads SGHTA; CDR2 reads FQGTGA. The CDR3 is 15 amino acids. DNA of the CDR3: TGTGCCAGCAGCTTAACGGGGCAGTCCTACAATGAGCAGTTCTTC. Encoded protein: CASSLTGQSYNEQFF. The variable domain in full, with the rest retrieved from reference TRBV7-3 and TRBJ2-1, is GAGVSQTPSNKVTEKGKYVELRCDPISGHTALYWYRQSLGQGPEFLIYFQGTGAADDSGLPNDRFFAVRPEGSVSTLKIQRTERGDSAVYLCASSLTGQSYNEQFFGPGTRLTVL.

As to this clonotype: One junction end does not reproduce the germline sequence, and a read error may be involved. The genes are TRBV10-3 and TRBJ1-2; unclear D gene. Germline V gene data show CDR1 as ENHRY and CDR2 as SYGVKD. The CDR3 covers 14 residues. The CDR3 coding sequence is TGTGCCATCGGTGACCCGGGGTTGGTTATCGGCTACACCTTC. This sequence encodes CAIGDPGLVIGYTF.

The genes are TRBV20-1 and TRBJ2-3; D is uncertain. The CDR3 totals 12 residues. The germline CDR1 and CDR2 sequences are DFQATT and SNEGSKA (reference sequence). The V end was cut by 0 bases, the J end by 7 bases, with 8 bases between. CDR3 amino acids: CSARDWTYTQYF. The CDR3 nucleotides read TGCAGTGCTAGAGATTGGACGTATACGCAGTATTTT.

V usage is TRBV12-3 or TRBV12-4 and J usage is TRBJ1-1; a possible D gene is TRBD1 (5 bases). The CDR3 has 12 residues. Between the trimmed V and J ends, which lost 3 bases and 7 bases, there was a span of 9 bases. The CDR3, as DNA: TGTGCCAGCAGTTTTCTGGGACGTGAAGCTTTCTTT. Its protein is CASSFLGREAFF.

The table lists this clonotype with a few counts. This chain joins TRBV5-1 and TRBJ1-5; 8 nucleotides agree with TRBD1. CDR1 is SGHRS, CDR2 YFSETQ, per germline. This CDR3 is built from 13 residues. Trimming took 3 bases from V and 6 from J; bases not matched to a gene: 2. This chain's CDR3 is CASSWGTGQPQHF. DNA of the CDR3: TGCGCCAGCAGCTGGGGGACAGGTCAGCCCCAGCATTTT.

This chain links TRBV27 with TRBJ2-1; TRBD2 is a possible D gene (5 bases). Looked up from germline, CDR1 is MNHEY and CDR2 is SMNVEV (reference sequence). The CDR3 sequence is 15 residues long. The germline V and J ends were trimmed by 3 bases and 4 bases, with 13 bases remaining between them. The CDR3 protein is CASSFGDGAYNEQFF. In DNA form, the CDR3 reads TGTGCCAGCAGTTTCGGGGATGGAGCATACAATGAGCAGTTCTTC.

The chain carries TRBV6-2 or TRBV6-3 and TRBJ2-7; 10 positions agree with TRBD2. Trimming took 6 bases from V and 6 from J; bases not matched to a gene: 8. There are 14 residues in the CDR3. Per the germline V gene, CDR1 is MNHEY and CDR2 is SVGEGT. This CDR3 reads CASSPGVAGGEQYF. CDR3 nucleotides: TGTGCCAGCAGCCCAGGAGTAGCGGGAGGCGAGCAGTACTTC.

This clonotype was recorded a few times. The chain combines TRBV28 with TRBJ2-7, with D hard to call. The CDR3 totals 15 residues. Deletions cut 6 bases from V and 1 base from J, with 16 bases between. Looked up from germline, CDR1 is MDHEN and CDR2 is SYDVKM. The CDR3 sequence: CASSYPGGSSYEQYF. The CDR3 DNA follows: TGTGCCAGCAGCTACCCAGGTGGATCGTCCTACGAGCAGTACTTC.

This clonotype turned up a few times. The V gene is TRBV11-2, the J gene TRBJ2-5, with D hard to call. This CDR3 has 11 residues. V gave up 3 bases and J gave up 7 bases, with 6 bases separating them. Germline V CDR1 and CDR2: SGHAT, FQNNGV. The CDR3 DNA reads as TGTGCCAGCAGCTTTAGCCCGACCCAGTACTTC. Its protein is CASSFSPTQYF.

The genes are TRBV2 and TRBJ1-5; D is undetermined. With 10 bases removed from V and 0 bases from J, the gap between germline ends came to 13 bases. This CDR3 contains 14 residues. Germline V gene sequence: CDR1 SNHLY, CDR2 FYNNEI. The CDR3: CATATDYSNQPQHF. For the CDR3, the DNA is TGTGCCACCGCTACAGACTATAGCAATCAGCCCCAGCATTTT.

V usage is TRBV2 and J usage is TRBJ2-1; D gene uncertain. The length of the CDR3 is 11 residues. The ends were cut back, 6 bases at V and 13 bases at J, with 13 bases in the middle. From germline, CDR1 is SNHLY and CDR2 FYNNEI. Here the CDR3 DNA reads TGTGCCAGCAGAGTTTCAGAGACCCAGTTCTTC. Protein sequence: CASRVSETQFF.

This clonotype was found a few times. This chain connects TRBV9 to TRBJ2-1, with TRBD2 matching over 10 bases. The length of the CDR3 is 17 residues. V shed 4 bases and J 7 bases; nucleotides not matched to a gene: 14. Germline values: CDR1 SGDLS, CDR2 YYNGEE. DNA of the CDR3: TGTGCCAGCAGCAAACTCCCCACTAGCGGGACTGTAAATGAGCAGTTCTTC. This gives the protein CASSKLPTSGTVNEQFF.

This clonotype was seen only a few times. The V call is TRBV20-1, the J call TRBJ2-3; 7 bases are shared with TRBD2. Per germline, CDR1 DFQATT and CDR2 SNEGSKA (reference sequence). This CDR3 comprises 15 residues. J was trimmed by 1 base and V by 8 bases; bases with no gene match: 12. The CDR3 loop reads CSRPHGLGRTDTQYF. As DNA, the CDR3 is TGCAGTCGTCCCCATGGACTAGGTCGCACAGATACGCAGTATTTT.

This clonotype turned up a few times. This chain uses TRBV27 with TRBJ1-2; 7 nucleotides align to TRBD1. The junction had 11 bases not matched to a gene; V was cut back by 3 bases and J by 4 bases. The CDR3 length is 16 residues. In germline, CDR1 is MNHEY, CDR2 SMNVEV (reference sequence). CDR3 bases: TGTGCCAGCAGTTTGAGGGGGGAGGGGGCGCTCTATGGCTACACCTTC. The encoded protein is CASSLRGEGALYGYTF.

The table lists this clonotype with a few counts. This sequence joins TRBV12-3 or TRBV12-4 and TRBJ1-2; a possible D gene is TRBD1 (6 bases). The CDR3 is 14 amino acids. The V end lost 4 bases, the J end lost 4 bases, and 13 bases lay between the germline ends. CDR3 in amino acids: CASSSSDSTYGYTF. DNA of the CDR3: TGTGCCAGCAGTTCCTCGGACAGTACCTATGGCTACACCTTC.

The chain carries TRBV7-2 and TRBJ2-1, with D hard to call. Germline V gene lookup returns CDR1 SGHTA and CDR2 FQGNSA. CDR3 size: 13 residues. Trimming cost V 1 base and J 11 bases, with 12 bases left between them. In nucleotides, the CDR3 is TGTGCCAGCAGCTTAGTATATCACGATAAGCAGTTCTTC. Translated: CASSLVYHDKQFF.

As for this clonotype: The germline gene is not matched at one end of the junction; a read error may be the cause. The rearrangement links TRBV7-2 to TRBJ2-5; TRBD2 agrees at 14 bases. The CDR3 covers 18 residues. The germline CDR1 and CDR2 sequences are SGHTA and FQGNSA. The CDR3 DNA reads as TGTGCCAGCAGCCAAAGACCATCCGGGACTAGCGGGAGAGAGGCCCAGTACTTC. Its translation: CASSQRPSGTSGREAQYF.

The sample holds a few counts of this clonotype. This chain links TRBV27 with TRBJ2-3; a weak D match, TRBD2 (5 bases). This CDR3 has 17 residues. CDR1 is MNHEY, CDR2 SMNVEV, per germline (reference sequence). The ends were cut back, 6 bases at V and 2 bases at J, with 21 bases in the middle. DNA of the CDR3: TGTGCCAGCAGGGACTTGTCTCCTATGTCTTACACAGATACGCAGTATTTT. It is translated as CASRDLSPMSYTDTQYF.

The CDR3 is CSARIWAPSTDTQYF. The CDR3 bases are TGCAGTGCTAGGATCTGGGCGCCCAGCACAGATACGCAGTATTTT. This chain links TRBV20-1 with TRBJ2-3, with D unresolved. V was pared by 3 bases and J by 0 bases, with 13 bases between. The CDR3 covers 15 residues. Germline CDR1 DFQATT, CDR2 SNEGSKA (reference sequence).